These 15 T cell receptor beta chains were sequenced from one sample in a study of CXCR3-negative and CXCR3-positive naive CD8 T cells. cDNA libraries for TRB were generated by 5' RACE incorporating UMI labels. TCRdb reprocessed the 5' RACE reads, keeping one entry per CDR3 protein, no DNA. The sample holds over 100,000 distinct CDR3 sequences. Study-wide results and caveats: CXCR3-positive naive cells had TRB CDR3s that were more hydrophobic than CXCR3-negative naive cells had.

These receptors have no identified antigens. The specimen sequenced was naive CXCR3+ CD8+ T cells from blood. Subset indicated: CD45RO-CCR7+CD27+CD95- naive CD8+ T cells expressing CXCR3 (TNR3+). Source of these receptors: a human donor in good health. Some clones in this sample may be carry-over from other donors' samples.

The chain employs TRBV4-1 and TRBJ2-7; TCRdb designates TRBD1, a call that cannot be tested without DNA. The germline CDR1 and CDR2 sequences are MGHRA and YSYEKL. This CDR3 comprises 15 residues. The CDR3 is CASSQDYGTGEGQYF.

The CDR3 spells CASSSTGRGGSTDTQYF. J is TRBJ2-3 and V is TRBV13; TCRdb picks TRBD1, but there is no DNA to check that call. The CDR3 runs 17 residues. The germline V gene encodes CDR1 PRHDT and CDR2 FYEKMQ (reference sequence). Together with reference TRBV13 and TRBJ2-3, the CDR3 gives the full variable domain: AAGVIQSPRHLIKEKRETATLKCYPIPRHDTVYWYQQGPGQDPQFLISFYEKMQSDKGSIPDRFSAQQFSDYHSELNMSSLELGDSALYFCASSSTGRGGSTDTQYFGPGTRLTVL.

This rearrangement joins TRBV7-9 to TRBJ1-2; the D call from TCRdb, TRBD1, cannot be confirmed without DNA. Germline loops: CDR1 SEHNR, CDR2 FQNEAQ (reference sequence). CDR3 size: 15 residues. The CDR3: CASSFPDSLNYGYTF.

The chain has TRBV23-1 and TRBJ2-1; with no DNA, the TCRdb D assignment of TRBD1 cannot be verified. TRBV23-1 is flagged as an ORF with uncertain function. The CDR3 length is 17 residues. CDR3 in amino acids: CASSQSQGQKPYNEQFF.

The chain employs TRBV28 and TRBJ1-1; the TRBD1 assignment by TCRdb is unverifiable without DNA. The CDR3 consists of 14 residues. Germline V lookup: CDR1 MDHEN, CDR2 SYDVKM. The CDR3 region is CASSKPGSGTGAFF.

This sequence joins TRBV7-3 and TRBJ2-1; TCRdb calls TRBD2, which cannot be checked without DNA. This CDR3 comprises 13 residues. CDR1 is SGHTA, CDR2 FQGTGA, per germline. The CDR3 sequence is CASSQTKYNEQFF. The whole variable domain, filled in from reference TRBV7-3 and TRBJ2-1, reads GAGVSQTPSNKVTEKGKYVELRCDPISGHTALYWYRQSLGQGPEFLIYFQGTGAADDSGLPNDRFFAVRPEGSVSTLKIQRTERGDSAVYLCASSQTKYNEQFFGPGTRLTVL.

The chain recombines TRBV7-8 with TRBJ2-1; without DNA, the TCRdb call of TRBD2 cannot be checked. Germline values: CDR1 SGHVS, CDR2 FQNEAQ. The CDR3 runs 15 residues. Here the CDR3 reads CASSLVSGVFNEQFF.

The chain combines TRBV6-2 or TRBV6-3 with TRBJ2-1; TCRdb reports TRBD1, a call that lacks DNA to check it against. The CDR3 has 20 amino acids. Germline V CDR1 and CDR2: MNHEY, SVGEGT. CDR3 in amino acids: CASSYSTTGAGLSSYNEQFF.

This rearrangement joins TRBV7-9 to TRBJ1-1; TCRdb's D call, TRBD1, is unchecked because there is no DNA. The germline CDR1 and CDR2 sequences are SEHNR and FQNEAQ (reference sequence). The CDR3 length is 15 residues. This CDR3 reads CASSLQQGTNTEAFF.

V is TRBV4-3 and J is TRBJ2-1; the D gene TCRdb calls, TRBD1, cannot be checked with no DNA. This CDR3 spans 14 amino acids. CDR1 and CDR2 (germline): LGHNA, YSLEER. The CDR3 sequence: CASSDRDPDNEQFF.

The gene calls are TRBV5-1 and TRBJ2-2; TCRdb's D call of TRBD1 is untestable without DNA. The CDR3 totals 16 residues. CDR1 SGHRS and CDR2 YFSETQ come from the germline V gene. CDR3 sequence: CASSLVSGDYTGELFF.

The J gene is TRBJ2-5, the V gene TRBV20-1. This CDR3 has 12 amino acids. Germline lookup yields CDR1 DFQATT and CDR2 SNEGSKA (reference sequence). The CDR3 spells CSARDSAETQYF.

V is TRBV12-3 or TRBV12-4 and J is TRBJ1-1; TCRdb picks TRBD1, but there is no DNA to check that call. This CDR3 region has 11 residues. CDR3 region: CASSPGTEAFF.

The chain uses TRBV20-1 and TRBJ2-1; absent DNA, TCRdb's TRBD2 call cannot be checked. The CDR3 sequence is 20 residues long. The germline CDR1 and CDR2 sequences are DFQATT and SNEGSKA (reference sequence). The chain's CDR3 is CSARGVGLAGGFSSYNEQFF.

The rearrangement links TRBV6-1 to TRBJ2-4; TCRdb calls TRBD1, which cannot be checked without DNA. The V gene's germline CDR1 is MNHNS and CDR2 SASEGT. There are 15 residues in the CDR3. The CDR3 here is CASSDSRTGKNIQYF.